This T cell receptor beta chain was found in a study of T-cell reconstitution after alpha-beta-depleted transplantation in children. This clonotype occurred a few times. TCRbeta library construction was performed incorporating unique molecular identifiers. A single record per CDR3 protein comes from TCRdb applying MiXCR to the PCR reads. Altogether around 400,000 distinct CDR3 sequences are present, 20% being singletons, with the ten largest covering 3.5% to 4%. V lost 5 bases and J 3 bases, leaving 14 bases between the germline ends. This CDR3 has 14 amino acids. Germline CDR1 reads SGHAT; CDR2 reads FQDESV (reference sequence).

The receptor was derived from a human donor who donated a stem cell graft to a child with acute myeloid leukemia. The chain has TRBV11-1 and TRBJ2-7, with D uncertain. Sequencing was performed on PBMCs from the stem cell graft donor, taken from the stem cell graft. The CDR3 region is CASSPGRRYYEQYF. Here the CDR3 DNA reads TGTGCCAGCAGCCCGGGTAGGCGGTACTACGAGCAGTACTTC.